This TCR beta chain originates from a study of beta chain features in type 1 diabetes. This clone was recorded a few times. Trimming shortened V by 4 bases and J by 5 bases, and 11 bases separated the two germline ends. From germline, CDR1 is SGDLS and CDR2 YYNGEE. The CDR3 is made up of 13 amino acids. cDNA synthesis used the whole RNA isolate, giving expressed TCRB sequences. The protocol was immunoSEQ multiplex PCR, while the TCRdb copy is restricted to in-frame clones and leaves out a portion. The sample carries hundreds of thousands of clones, roughly 13% recorded once. The J gene is TRBJ2-3, the V gene TRBV9; a weak D match, TRBD2 (5 bases). This TCR derives from a man aged 25 to 40 in good health. Specimen: naive CD4+ T cells from blood. The CDR3 sequence is CASSPIGVDTQYF. The CDR3, as DNA: TGTGCCAGCAGCCCCATCGGGGTAGATACGCAGTATTTT.